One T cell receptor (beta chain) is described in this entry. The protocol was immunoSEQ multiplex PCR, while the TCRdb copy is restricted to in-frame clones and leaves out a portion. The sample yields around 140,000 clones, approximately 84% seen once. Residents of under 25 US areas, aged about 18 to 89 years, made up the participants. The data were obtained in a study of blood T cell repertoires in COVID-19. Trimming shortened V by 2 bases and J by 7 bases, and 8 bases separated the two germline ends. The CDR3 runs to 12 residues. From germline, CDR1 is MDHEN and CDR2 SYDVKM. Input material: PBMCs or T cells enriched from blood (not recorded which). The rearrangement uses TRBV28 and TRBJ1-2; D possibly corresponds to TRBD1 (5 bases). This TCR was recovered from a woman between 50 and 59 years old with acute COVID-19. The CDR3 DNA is TGTGCCAGCAGTTTACAGGGCGGTGGCTACACCTTC. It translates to CASSLQGGGYTF.